This passage covers 7 T cell receptor beta chains from one sample sequenced in a study of T cells expressing NK-cell markers. TCRdb re-analyzed the 5' RACE reads; it lists each CDR3 protein once, without DNA. The sample holds 250,000 to 300,000 distinct CDR3 sequences. Sample: blood T cells: a sorted CD56 or NKG2C T cell subset, CD4+ or CD8+ T cells, or bulk PBMC T cells (not recorded which). The source is a woman aged 18 to 75 in good health.

The chain recombines TRBV12-3 or TRBV12-4 with TRBJ2-5. CDR3 length: 13 residues. The CDR3: CASSLSEGETQYF.

J is TRBJ1-1 and V is TRBV5-1; the D call from TCRdb, TRBD1, cannot be confirmed without DNA. This CDR3 is 15 amino acids long. The germline CDR1 and CDR2 sequences are SGHRS and YFSETQ. The CDR3 is CASSPRPDRDTEAFF.

The rearrangement uses TRBV5-1 and TRBJ2-5; the D call from TCRdb, TRBD2, cannot be confirmed without DNA. The CDR3 length is 13 residues. Germline-derived CDR1 and CDR2 are SGHRS and YFSETQ. CDR3 region: CASIASSQETQYF.

The J gene is TRBJ1-2, the V gene TRBV12-3 or TRBV12-4. This CDR3 has 12 amino acids. CDR3 region: CASSLEGDGYTF.

The chain employs TRBV18 and TRBJ2-5; TCRdb outputs TRBD1, but without DNA this stays unchecked. The CDR3 consists of 14 residues. Germline CDR1 and CDR2: KGHSH and LQKENI. The CDR3 here is CASSPQGGKETQYF.

V and J are TRBV12-3 or TRBV12-4 and TRBJ2-6. CDR3 length: 15 amino acids. CDR3 sequence reads: CASSLYSAGANVLTF.

J is TRBJ2-2 and V is TRBV5-1; TCRdb indicates TRBD2, and absent DNA this call remains unverified. CDR1 is SGHRS, CDR2 YFSETQ, per germline. The CDR3 is made up of 15 amino acids. CDR3 region: CASNERELATGELFF. Supplemented by reference TRBV5-1 and TRBJ2-2, the full variable domain reads KAGVTQTPRYLIKTRGQQVTLSCSPISGHRSVSWYQQTPGQGLQFLFEYFSETQRNKGNFPGRFSGRQFSNSRSEMNVSTLELGDSALYLCASNERELATGELFFGEGSRLTVL.